Listed below are T cell receptor beta chains from one sample, sequenced in a study of T cells expressing NK-cell markers. TCRdb re-analyzed the 5' RACE reads; it lists each CDR3 protein once, without DNA. The sample has about 180,000 distinct CDR3 sequences; the top ten hold about a fifth. Sequencing was done on a sample of blood T cells: a sorted CD56 or NKG2C T cell subset, CD4+ or CD8+ T cells, or bulk PBMC T cells (not recorded which). Receptor source: a woman aged 18-69 years in good health. Each CDR3 is given with its conserved first and last residue.

TRBJ1-4	TRBV15	CATSRDGAGGLEKLFF
TRBJ2-7	TRBV5-1	CASAPTAAGLAGGEQYF
TRBJ2-7	TRBV12-3/TRBV12-4	CASSLDQGYEQYF
TRBJ1-5	TRBV28	CASSLFRVRPEIQPQHF
TRBJ2-2	TRBV6-1	CASSETANTGELFF
TRBJ2-1	TRBV18	CASSPPRDYNEQFF
TRBJ2-7	TRBV12-3/TRBV12-4	CASRGTSGLGEQYF
TRBJ2-2	TRBV7-3	CASSFFTGGRTGELFF
TRBJ2-5	TRBV6-1	CASSEGGAGGRGETQYF
TRBJ1-4	TRBV7-9	CASSSLGQTNEKLFF
TRBJ1-1	TRBV5-1	CASSLAKTDFVEAFF
TRBJ2-7	TRBV7-9	CASSQAVAVGEQYF
TRBJ2-4	TRBV7-9	CASSSPGGSLAKNIQYF
TRBJ2-5	TRBV24-1	CATSDSSGSGETQYF
TRBJ2-3	TRBV6-4	CASTLPFTDTQYF
TRBJ2-7	TRBV20-1	CSASSIFQNTGEQYF
TRBJ2-7	TRBV6-5	CASSYKKAPTPYEQYF
TRBJ1-5	TRBV18	CASSPEAGHRSRHF
TRBJ2-2	TRBV3-1	CASSQDPQTGGELFF
TRBJ1-5	TRBV24-1	CATSGGTGRQPQHF
TRBJ2-7	TRBV12-3/TRBV12-4	CASPRRECYEQYF
TRBJ2-7	TRBV27	CASTQGQGGVRYEQYF
TRBJ2-2	TRBV5-1	CASSFQGTGELFF
TRBJ2-1	TRBV12-3/TRBV12-4	CASSLPSGRSIEQFF
TRBJ2-5	TRBV2	CASSERGLASETQYF
TRBJ1-1	TRBV7-8	CASSEGTTLNTEAFF
TRBJ2-5	TRBV4-1	CASSFGSGGAETQYF
TRBJ1-1	TRBV5-1	CASSLGFFGNTEAFF
TRBJ2-7	TRBV15	CATSRDRDSEEQYF
TRBJ2-1	TRBV11-2	CASTHNRDRGGDEQFF
TRBJ1-3	TRBV7-3	CASSLTTGAGGNTIYF
TRBJ1-4	TRBV9	CASSRGQATNEKLFF
TRBJ2-3	TRBV10-2	CASSDGRGGTDTQYF
TRBJ2-7	TRBV5-6	CASSSQGARYEQYF
TRBJ1-5	TRBV27	CASSSLGVDQPQHF
TRBJ2-3	TRBV12-3/TRBV12-4	CASWRAGSPDTQYF
TRBJ2-1	TRBV6-2/TRBV6-3	CASSRDRGLNEQFF
TRBJ2-5	TRBV3-1	CASSTGPWGTQYF
TRBJ1-1	TRBV5-1	CASSDRGASQAFF
TRBJ2-1	TRBV5-1	CASSDSAGGPYNEQFF
TRBJ2-5	TRBV6-1	CASSQGLAATQYF